This TCR beta chain emerged from a study of OX40 agonist ivuxolimab in advanced cancers. Study outcomes and limitations: Doses of 0.1 to 3.0 mg/kg were accompanied by clonal expansion of CD4+ and CD8+ blood T cells by week 6.

Germline values: CDR1 SGHTA, CDR2 FQGNSA. The length of the CDR3 is 17 residues. V lost 1 base and J lost 5; bases outside the gene matches: 4. Produced via immunoSEQ multiplex PCR; TCRdb's table is partial and in-frame only. The table includes approximately 22,000 clones, around 85% detected once. About this clone itself: Its cognate antigen is unknown.

The receptor was derived from an adult with an advanced solid tumor such as melanoma, head and neck, liver or kidney cancer. Sequences were derived from CD4+ or CD8+ T cells sorted from blood, sampled in a trial of the OX40 agonist ivuxolimab. This chain links TRBV7-2 with TRBJ2-1, with 14 bases aligning to TRBD2. The chain's CDR3 is CASSLGPTSGRDNEQFF. CDR3 in DNA: TGTGCCAGCAGCTTAGGTCCGACTAGCGGGAGGGACAATGAGCAGTTCTTC.